These T cell receptor beta chains were read from a single sample in a study of T cell responses to AZD1222 COVID-19 vaccine. TCRdb keeps only in-frame clones here, not all; method: immunoSEQ multiplex PCR. The repertoire holds approximately 70,000 clones, with 85% as singletons. The source was peripheral blood, collected on day 0 of AZD1222 vaccination. The receptor set was obtained from an adult in good health. The CDR3 runs from the conserved cysteine through the conserved F or W. Fields, in order: V gene, J gene, clone size, D gene, CDR3 protein, CDR3 DNA. D genes are given only for firm matches. Clone size is given for some rows only: seen once, a few or many times, or a class if the clone is expanded.

v_gene: TRBV5-1
j_gene: TRBJ2-2
abundance: NA
d_gene: NA
CDR3aa: CASSTHGGGGELFF
CDR3nt: TGCGCCAGCAGCACGCATGGGGGTGGCGGGGAGCTGTTTTTT

v_gene: TRBV12-3/TRBV12-4
j_gene: TRBJ1-2
abundance: NA
d_gene: NA
CDR3aa: CASSPGHGYTF
CDR3nt: TGTGCCAGCAGCCCCGGTCATGGCTACACCTTC

v_gene: TRBV27
j_gene: TRBJ1-3
abundance: NA
d_gene: NA
CDR3aa: CASRPGTLNTIYF
CDR3nt: TGTGCCAGCAGACCGGGGACACTAAACACCATATATTTT

v_gene: TRBV9
j_gene: TRBJ2-7
abundance: NA
d_gene: TRBD1
CDR3aa: CASSVEPGQGYEQYF
CDR3nt: TGTGCCAGCAGCGTAGAGCCGGGACAGGGCTACGAGCAGTACTTC

v_gene: TRBV7-2
j_gene: TRBJ1-5
abundance: once
d_gene: NA
CDR3aa: CASSPRGGGGQPQHF
CDR3nt: TGTGCCAGCAGCCCCCGGGGGGGCGGAGGTCAGCCCCAGCATTTT

v_gene: TRBV7-6
j_gene: TRBJ2-2
abundance: NA
d_gene: TRBD2
CDR3aa: CASSLGLAGDTGELFF
CDR3nt: TGTGCCAGCAGCTTAGGACTAGCGGGAGACACCGGGGAGCTGTTTTTT

v_gene: TRBV6-1
j_gene: TRBJ1-1
abundance: NA
d_gene: NA
CDR3aa: CASSEVITNTEAFF
CDR3nt: TGTGCCAGCAGTGAAGTAATAACGAACACTGAAGCTTTCTTT

v_gene: TRBV18
j_gene: TRBJ1-4
abundance: NA
d_gene: NA
CDR3aa: CASSPLSGEKLFF
CDR3nt: TGTGCCAGCTCCCCCCTGTCGGGCGAAAAACTGTTTTTT

v_gene: TRBV6-6
j_gene: TRBJ1-5
abundance: NA
d_gene: NA
CDR3aa: CASTPGEVTGPQHF
CDR3nt: TGTGCCAGCACCCCCGGGGAGGTCACGGGGCCCCAGCATTTT

v_gene: TRBV19
j_gene: TRBJ2-1
abundance: NA
d_gene: NA
CDR3aa: CASSPGVAEQFF
CDR3nt: TGTGCCAGTAGTCCAGGGGTGGCTGAGCAGTTCTTC

v_gene: TRBV29-1
j_gene: TRBJ2-1
abundance: NA
d_gene: TRBD2
CDR3aa: CSGRVASGRAGEQFF
CDR3nt: TGCAGCGGCCGTGTGGCTAGCGGGAGAGCTGGGGAGCAGTTCTTC

v_gene: TRBV11-2
j_gene: TRBJ1-6
abundance: NA
d_gene: NA
CDR3aa: CASSLLGSYNSPLHF
CDR3nt: TGTGCCAGCAGCTTATTGGGTTCCTATAATTCACCCCTCCACTTT

v_gene: TRBV28
j_gene: TRBJ2-4
abundance: NA
d_gene: NA
CDR3aa: CASSPREQLAKNIQYF
CDR3nt: TGTGCCAGCAGTCCTCGGGAACAATTAGCCAAAAACATTCAGTACTTC

v_gene: TRBV19
j_gene: TRBJ1-5
abundance: NA
d_gene: NA
CDR3aa: CASSPTRGLSNQPQHF
CDR3nt: TGTGCCAGTAGTCCAACCCGGGGGTTAAGCAATCAGCCCCAGCATTTT

v_gene: TRBV9
j_gene: TRBJ1-6
abundance: NA
d_gene: NA
CDR3aa: CASSVLGTRNSPLHF
CDR3nt: TGTGCCAGCAGCGTTTTAGGCACACGTAATTCACCCCTCCACTTT

v_gene: TRBV14
j_gene: TRBJ1-4
abundance: NA
d_gene: NA
CDR3aa: CASSHLGLLDEKLFF
CDR3nt: TGTGCCAGCAGCCACCTCGGCCTTCTGGATGAAAAACTGTTTTTT

v_gene: TRBV25-1
j_gene: TRBJ2-3
abundance: NA
d_gene: NA
CDR3aa: CASRGTARGDTQYF
CDR3nt: TGTGCCAGCAGGGGGACGGCACGAGGGGATACGCAGTATTTT

v_gene: TRBV7-9
j_gene: TRBJ2-7
abundance: NA
d_gene: NA
CDR3aa: CASSPPRSPNEQYF
CDR3nt: TGTGCCAGCAGCCCGCCCAGGAGCCCTAATGAGCAGTACTTC

v_gene: TRBV30
j_gene: TRBJ1-1
abundance: NA
d_gene: TRBD1
CDR3aa: CAWGLRQGGVYTEAFF
CDR3nt: TGTGCCTGGGGTCTCCGACAGGGCGGTGTATACACTGAAGCTTTCTTT

v_gene: TRBV5-1
j_gene: TRBJ1-6
abundance: NA
d_gene: NA
CDR3aa: CASSLTANSPLHF
CDR3nt: TGCGCCAGCAGCTTGACGGCTAATTCACCCCTCCACTTT

v_gene: TRBV7-9
j_gene: TRBJ1-1
abundance: NA
d_gene: TRBD1
CDR3aa: CASSFPGTGGTEAFF
CDR3nt: TGTGCCAGCAGCTTTCCCGGGACAGGGGGGACTGAAGCTTTCTTT

v_gene: TRBV6-5
j_gene: TRBJ1-4
abundance: few
d_gene: NA
CDR3aa: CASSGGLGTNEKLFF
CDR3nt: TGTGCCAGCAGCGGGGGGTTGGGGACTAATGAAAAACTGTTTTTT

v_gene: TRBV13
j_gene: TRBJ2-7
abundance: NA
d_gene: TRBD2
CDR3aa: CASSSAGGHSYEQYF
CDR3nt: TGTGCCAGCAGTTCAGCGGGAGGGCACTCCTACGAGCAGTACTTC

v_gene: TRBV4-1
j_gene: TRBJ2-5
abundance: once
d_gene: TRBD2
CDR3aa: CASSPRERGAQETQYF
CDR3nt: TGCGCCAGCAGCCCCAGGGAGCGGGGGGCCCAAGAGACCCAGTACTTC

v_gene: TRBV4-1
j_gene: TRBJ1-1
abundance: NA
d_gene: TRBD1
CDR3aa: CASSDYRDRTPGAFF
CDR3nt: TGCGCCAGCAGCGACTACCGGGACAGGACTCCCGGAGCTTTCTTT

v_gene: TRBV5-1
j_gene: TRBJ2-5
abundance: NA
d_gene: NA
CDR3aa: CASSVGRPEETQYF
CDR3nt: TGCGCCAGCAGCGTGGGACGCCCAGAAGAGACCCAGTACTTC

v_gene: TRBV27
j_gene: TRBJ2-2
abundance: NA
d_gene: TRBD2
CDR3aa: CASRLRSRGLAGGPNTGELFF
CDR3nt: TGTGCCAGCCGACTAAGGAGTCGGGGACTAGCGGGGGGGCCGAACACCGGGGAGCTGTTTTTT

v_gene: TRBV6-5
j_gene: TRBJ2-3
abundance: NA
d_gene: NA
CDR3aa: CASSLLVGSDTQYF
CDR3nt: TGTGCCAGCAGCCTACTAGTGGGGTCAGATACGCAGTATTTT

v_gene: TRBV6-5
j_gene: TRBJ1-4
abundance: NA
d_gene: NA
CDR3aa: CASSLGGDWEKLFF
CDR3nt: TGTGCCAGCAGTCTTGGGGGGGATTGGGAAAAACTGTTTTTT

v_gene: TRBV25-1
j_gene: TRBJ2-1
abundance: NA
d_gene: TRBD2
CDR3aa: CASKGAGGQNEQFF
CDR3nt: TGTGCCAGCAAGGGAGCGGGAGGGCAAAATGAGCAGTTCTTC

v_gene: TRBV18
j_gene: TRBJ1-5
abundance: NA
d_gene: NA
CDR3aa: CASSPDGREPQHF
CDR3nt: TGTGCCAGCTCACCTGACGGGAGGGAGCCCCAGCATTTT

v_gene: TRBV6-5
j_gene: TRBJ2-1
abundance: once
d_gene: NA
CDR3aa: CASSPLALPYNEQFF
CDR3nt: TGTGCCAGCAGTCCCCTAGCGTTACCCTACAATGAGCAGTTCTTC

v_gene: TRBV20-1
j_gene: TRBJ2-1
abundance: NA
d_gene: NA
CDR3aa: CSARDQNEQFF
CDR3nt: TGCAGTGCTAGAGATCAAAATGAGCAGTTCTTC

v_gene: TRBV7-9
j_gene: TRBJ1-1
abundance: NA
d_gene: TRBD1
CDR3aa: CASRSQGASTEAFF
CDR3nt: TGTGCCAGCAGATCACAGGGGGCGAGCACTGAAGCTTTCTTT

v_gene: TRBV10-1
j_gene: TRBJ2-1
abundance: NA
d_gene: NA
CDR3aa: CASSGGSAYNEQFF
CDR3nt: TGCGCCAGCAGTGGGGGTTCGGCCTACAATGAGCAGTTCTTC

v_gene: TRBV5-1
j_gene: TRBJ2-4
abundance: NA
d_gene: NA
CDR3aa: CASSFGRGFGIQYF
CDR3nt: TGCGCCAGCAGCTTTGGCAGGGGCTTTGGCATTCAGTACTTC

v_gene: TRBV7-9
j_gene: TRBJ2-5
abundance: NA
d_gene: NA
CDR3aa: CASSSQLLKETQYF
CDR3nt: TGTGCCAGCAGCTCGCAGCTGTTGAAAGAGACCCAGTACTTC

v_gene: TRBV6-5
j_gene: TRBJ2-7
abundance: NA
d_gene: NA
CDR3aa: CASTHTVGVSYEQYF
CDR3nt: TGTGCCAGCACCCATACAGTTGGTGTCAGCTACGAGCAGTACTTC

v_gene: TRBV5-5
j_gene: TRBJ2-3
abundance: once
d_gene: NA
CDR3aa: CASRFLLADTSTDTQYF
CDR3nt: TGTGCCAGCAGATTTCTACTAGCAGATACTAGCACAGATACGCAGTATTTT

v_gene: TRBV3-1/TRBV3-2
j_gene: TRBJ2-4
abundance: NA
d_gene: NA
CDR3aa: CASSHVVQEGNIQYF
CDR3nt: TGTGCCAGCAGCCATGTTGTGCAGGAGGGAAACATTCAGTACTTC

v_gene: TRBV5-1
j_gene: TRBJ1-2
abundance: few
d_gene: NA
CDR3aa: CASSLEPYNGYTF
CDR3nt: TGCGCCAGCAGCTTGGAGCCTTATAATGGCTACACCTTC

v_gene: TRBV6-5
j_gene: TRBJ2-2
abundance: NA
d_gene: NA
CDR3aa: CASRAPGYTGELFF
CDR3nt: TGTGCCAGCAGAGCTCCAGGGTACACCGGGGAGCTGTTTTTT

v_gene: TRBV6-6
j_gene: TRBJ2-5
abundance: NA
d_gene: NA
CDR3aa: CASIEGLPQETQYF
CDR3nt: TGTGCCAGCATCGAAGGGCTACCGCAAGAGACCCAGTACTTC

v_gene: TRBV27
j_gene: TRBJ2-3
abundance: NA
d_gene: TRBD2
CDR3aa: CATQFAGGAADTQYF
CDR3nt: TGTGCCACCCAGTTTGCGGGGGGGGCGGCAGATACGCAGTATTTT

v_gene: TRBV27
j_gene: TRBJ2-1
abundance: NA
d_gene: NA
CDR3aa: CASSPRRGPYNEQFF
CDR3nt: TGTGCCAGCAGTCCCCGACGGGGGCCCTACAATGAGCAGTTCTTC

v_gene: TRBV12-3/TRBV12-4
j_gene: TRBJ1-1
abundance: NA
d_gene: NA
CDR3aa: CASSLGLAVEAFF
CDR3nt: TGTGCCAGCAGTTTAGGGTTGGCCGTTGAAGCTTTCTTT

v_gene: TRBV14
j_gene: TRBJ2-5
abundance: NA
d_gene: NA
CDR3aa: CASSQGGVHQETQYF
CDR3nt: TGTGCCAGCAGCCAAGGTGGCGTACACCAAGAGACCCAGTACTTC

v_gene: TRBV6-1
j_gene: TRBJ2-1
abundance: once
d_gene: NA
CDR3aa: CASSAPRGGGGPNNEQFF
CDR3nt: TGTGCCAGCAGTGCCCCCAGGGGGGGAGGGGGTCCAAACAATGAGCAGTTCTTC